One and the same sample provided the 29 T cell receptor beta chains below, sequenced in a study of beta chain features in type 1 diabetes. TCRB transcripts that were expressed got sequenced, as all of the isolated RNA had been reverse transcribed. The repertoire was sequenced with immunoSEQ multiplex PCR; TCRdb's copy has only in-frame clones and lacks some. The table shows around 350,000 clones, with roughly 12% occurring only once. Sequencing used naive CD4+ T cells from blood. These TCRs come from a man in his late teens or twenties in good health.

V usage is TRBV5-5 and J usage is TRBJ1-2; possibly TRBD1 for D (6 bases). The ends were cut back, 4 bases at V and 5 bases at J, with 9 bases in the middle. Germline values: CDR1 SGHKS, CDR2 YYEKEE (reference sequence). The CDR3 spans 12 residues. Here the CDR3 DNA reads TGTGCCAGCAGCGGACAGTCGTATGGCTACACCTTC. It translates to CASSGQSYGYTF.

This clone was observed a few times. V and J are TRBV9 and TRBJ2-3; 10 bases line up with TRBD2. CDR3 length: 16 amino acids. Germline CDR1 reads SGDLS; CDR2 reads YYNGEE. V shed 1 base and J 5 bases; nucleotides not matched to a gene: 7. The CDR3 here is CASSVTLAGEVDTQYF. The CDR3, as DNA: TGTGCCAGCAGCGTAACGCTAGCGGGAGAGGTAGATACGCAGTATTTT.

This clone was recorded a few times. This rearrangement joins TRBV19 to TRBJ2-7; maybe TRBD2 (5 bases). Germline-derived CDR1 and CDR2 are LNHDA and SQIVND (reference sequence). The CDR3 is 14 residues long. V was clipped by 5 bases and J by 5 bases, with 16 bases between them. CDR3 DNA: TGTGCCAGTAGTGCCCGGGATCTGAGGCACGAGCAGTACTTC. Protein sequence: CASSARDLRHEQYF.

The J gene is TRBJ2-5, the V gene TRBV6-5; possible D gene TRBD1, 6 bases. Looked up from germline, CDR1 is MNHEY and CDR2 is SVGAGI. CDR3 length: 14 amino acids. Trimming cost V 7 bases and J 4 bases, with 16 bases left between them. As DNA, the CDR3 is TGTGCCAGCACCCGAACAATAGGGGGAGAGACCCAGTACTTC. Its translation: CASTRTIGGETQYF.

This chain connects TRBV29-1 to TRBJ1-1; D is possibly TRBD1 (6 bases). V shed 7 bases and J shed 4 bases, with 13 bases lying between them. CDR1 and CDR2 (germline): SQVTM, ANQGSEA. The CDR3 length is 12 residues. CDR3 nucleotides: TGCAGCGCCGGGAGGGGGGGCACTGAAGCTTTCTTT. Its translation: CSAGRGGTEAFF.

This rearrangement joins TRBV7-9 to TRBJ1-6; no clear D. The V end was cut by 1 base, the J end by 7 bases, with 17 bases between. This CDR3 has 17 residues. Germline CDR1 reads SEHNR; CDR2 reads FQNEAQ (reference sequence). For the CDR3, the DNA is TGTGCCAGCAGCTTAGGTCCCGGACTCTCAAACAATTCACCCCTCCACTTT. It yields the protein CASSLGPGLSNNSPLHF.

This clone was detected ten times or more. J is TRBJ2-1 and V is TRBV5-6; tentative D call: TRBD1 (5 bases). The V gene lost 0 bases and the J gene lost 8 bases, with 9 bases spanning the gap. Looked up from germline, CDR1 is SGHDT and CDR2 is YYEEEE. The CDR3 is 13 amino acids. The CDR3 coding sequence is TGTGCCAGCAGCTTGGATCCCAGGGATGAGCAGTTCTTC. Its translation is CASSLDPRDEQFF.

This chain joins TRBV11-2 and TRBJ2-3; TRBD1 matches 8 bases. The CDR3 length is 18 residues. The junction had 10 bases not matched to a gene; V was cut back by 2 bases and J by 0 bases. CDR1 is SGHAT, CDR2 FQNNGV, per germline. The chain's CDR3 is CASSLLTRDRSSTDTQYF. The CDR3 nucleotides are TGTGCCAGCAGCTTACTTACCCGGGACAGGAGTAGCACAGATACGCAGTATTTT.

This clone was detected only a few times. CDR3 amino acids: CASSLPPGQSTDTQYF. CDR3 in DNA: TGTGCCAGCAGCTTACCACCGGGACAGAGCACAGATACGCAGTATTTT. The chain uses TRBV5-6 and TRBJ2-3, with 7 bases matching TRBD1. The CDR3 extends over 16 amino acids. V was pared by 2 bases and J by 0 bases, with 6 bases of the junction left unmatched. Germline assignment: CDR1 SGHDT and CDR2 YYEEEE.

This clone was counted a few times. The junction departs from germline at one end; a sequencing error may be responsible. The CDR3 protein is CASSRQGIPYGYTF. Here the CDR3 DNA reads TGCGCCAGCAGCCGACAGGGGATACCCTATGGCTACACCTTC. This chain joins TRBV5-4 and TRBJ1-2; 8 positions agree with TRBD1. The CDR3 spans 14 residues. CDR1 SGHNT and CDR2 YYREEE come from the germline V gene (reference sequence). The variable domain in full, completed from reference TRBV5-4 and TRBJ1-2, reads ETGVTQSPTHLIKTRGQQVTLRCSSQSGHNTVSWYQQALGQGPQFIFQYYREEENGRGNFPPRFSGLQFPNYSSELNVNALELDDSALYLCASSRQGIPYGYTFGSGTRLTVV.

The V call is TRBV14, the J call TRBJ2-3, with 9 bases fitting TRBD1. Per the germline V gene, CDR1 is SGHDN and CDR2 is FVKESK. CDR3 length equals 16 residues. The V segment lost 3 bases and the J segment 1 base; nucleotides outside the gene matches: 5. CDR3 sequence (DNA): TGTGCCAGCAGCCATCGACAGGGGGTGCGCACAGATACGCAGTATTTT. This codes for CASSHRQGVRTDTQYF. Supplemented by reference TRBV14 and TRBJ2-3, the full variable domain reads EAGVTQFPSHSVIEKGQTVTLRCDPISGHDNLYWYRRVMGKEIKFLLHFVKESKQDESGMPNNRFLAERTGGTYSTLKVQPAELEDSGVYFCASSHRQGVRTDTQYFGPGTRLTVL.

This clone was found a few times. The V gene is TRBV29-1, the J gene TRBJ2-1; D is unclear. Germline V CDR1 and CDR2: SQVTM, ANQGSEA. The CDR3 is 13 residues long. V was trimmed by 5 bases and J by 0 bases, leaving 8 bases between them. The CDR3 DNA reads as TGCAGCGTTACTTTAAGCTCCTACAATGAGCAGTTCTTC. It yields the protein CSVTLSSYNEQFF.

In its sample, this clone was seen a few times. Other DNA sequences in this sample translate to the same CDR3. CDR3 DNA sequence: TGTGCCAGCAGTTTAGGAGGCGGACCCTACGAGCAGTACTTC. It yields the protein CASSLGGGPYEQYF. The V call is TRBV28, the J call TRBJ2-7, with TRBD2 as a possible D gene (5 bases). Trimming removed 2 bases from V and 2 bases from J, with 10 bases in between. This CDR3 has 14 residues. CDR1 is MDHEN, CDR2 SYDVKM, per germline.

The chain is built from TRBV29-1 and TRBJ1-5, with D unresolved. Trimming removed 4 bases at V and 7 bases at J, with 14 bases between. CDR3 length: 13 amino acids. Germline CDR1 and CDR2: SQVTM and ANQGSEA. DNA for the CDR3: TGCAGCGTTGGTTCCGAAACGGGGCAGCCCCAGCATTTT. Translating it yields CSVGSETGQPQHF.

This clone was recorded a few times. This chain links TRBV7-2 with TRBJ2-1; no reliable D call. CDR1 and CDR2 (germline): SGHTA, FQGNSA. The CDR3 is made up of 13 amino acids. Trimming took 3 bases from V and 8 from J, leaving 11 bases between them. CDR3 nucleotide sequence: TGTGCCAGCAGCTTTCTGTTGGGCTATGAGCAGTTCTTC. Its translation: CASSFLLGYEQFF.

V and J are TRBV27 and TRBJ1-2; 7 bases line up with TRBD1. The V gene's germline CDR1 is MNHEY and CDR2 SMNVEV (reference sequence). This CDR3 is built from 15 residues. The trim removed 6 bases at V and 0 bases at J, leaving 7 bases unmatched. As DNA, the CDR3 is TGTGCCAGCAGCGGGACCAGGGGGGCTAACTATGGCTACACCTTC. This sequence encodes CASSGTRGANYGYTF.

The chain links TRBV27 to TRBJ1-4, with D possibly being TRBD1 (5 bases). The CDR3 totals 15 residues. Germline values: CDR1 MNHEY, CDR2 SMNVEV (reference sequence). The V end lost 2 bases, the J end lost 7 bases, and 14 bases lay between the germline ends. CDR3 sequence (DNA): TGTGCCAGCAGTTTAAGGCGGGGTGGGGGTGAAAAACTGTTTTTT. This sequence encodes CASSLRRGGGEKLFF.

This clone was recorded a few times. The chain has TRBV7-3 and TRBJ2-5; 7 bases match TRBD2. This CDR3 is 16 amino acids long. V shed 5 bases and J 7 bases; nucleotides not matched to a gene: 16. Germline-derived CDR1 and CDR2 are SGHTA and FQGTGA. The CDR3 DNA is TGTGCCAGCAGCCCCGATTCAGGGAGGGCGCTAGGGACCCAGTACTTC. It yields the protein CASSPDSGRALGTQYF.

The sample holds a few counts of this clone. The CDR3 DNA reads as TGCAGCGGTGGCCCTGGGGGACTTAATGAAAAACTGTTTTTT. Its protein is CSGGPGGLNEKLFF. The rearrangement joins TRBV29-1 to TRBJ1-4; possible D gene TRBD1, 5 bases. The V gene's germline CDR1 is SQVTM and CDR2 ANQGSEA. V lost 7 bases and J lost 4, with 16 bases in between. CDR3 size: 14 residues.

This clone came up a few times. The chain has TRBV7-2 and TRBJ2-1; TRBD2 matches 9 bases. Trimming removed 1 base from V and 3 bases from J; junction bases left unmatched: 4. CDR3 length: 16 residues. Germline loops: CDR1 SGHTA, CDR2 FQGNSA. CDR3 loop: CASSLVSGRNYNEQFF. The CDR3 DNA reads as TGTGCCAGCAGCTTAGTTAGCGGGAGAAACTACAATGAGCAGTTCTTC.

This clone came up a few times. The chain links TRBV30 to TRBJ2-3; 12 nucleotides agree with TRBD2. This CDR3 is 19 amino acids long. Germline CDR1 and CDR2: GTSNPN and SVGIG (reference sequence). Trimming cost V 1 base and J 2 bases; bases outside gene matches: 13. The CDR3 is CAWSDGTSGPNPSTDTQYF. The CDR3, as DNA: TGTGCCTGGAGTGACGGGACTAGCGGGCCAAACCCCTCCACAGATACGCAGTATTTT.

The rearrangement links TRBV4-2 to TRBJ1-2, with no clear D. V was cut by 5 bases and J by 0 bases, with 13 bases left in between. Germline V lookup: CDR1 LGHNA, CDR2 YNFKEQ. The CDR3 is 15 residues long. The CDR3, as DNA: TGTGCCAGCAGCGAATACCCTCGGGCTAACTATGGCTACACCTTC. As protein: CASSEYPRANYGYTF.

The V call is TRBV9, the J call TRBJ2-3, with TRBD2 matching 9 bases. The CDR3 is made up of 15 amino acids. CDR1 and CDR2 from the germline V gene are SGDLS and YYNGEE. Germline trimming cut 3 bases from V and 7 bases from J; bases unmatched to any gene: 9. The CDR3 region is CASSALAGSRNTQYF. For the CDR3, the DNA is TGTGCCAGCAGCGCCCTAGCGGGGTCGCGTAATACGCAGTATTTT.

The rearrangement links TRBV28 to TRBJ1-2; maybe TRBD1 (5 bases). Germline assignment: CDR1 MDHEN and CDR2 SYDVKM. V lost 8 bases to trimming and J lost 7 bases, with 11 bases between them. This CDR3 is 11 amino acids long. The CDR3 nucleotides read TGTGCCAGCGGCCAGGGCCGTGGCTACACCTTC. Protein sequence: CASGQGRGYTF.

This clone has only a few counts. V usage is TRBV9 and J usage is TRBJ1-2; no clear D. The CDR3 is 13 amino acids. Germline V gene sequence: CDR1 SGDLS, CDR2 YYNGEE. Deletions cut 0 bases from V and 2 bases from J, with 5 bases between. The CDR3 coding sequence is TGTGCCAGCAGCGTAGAACTGAACTATGGCTACACCTTC. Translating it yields CASSVELNYGYTF.

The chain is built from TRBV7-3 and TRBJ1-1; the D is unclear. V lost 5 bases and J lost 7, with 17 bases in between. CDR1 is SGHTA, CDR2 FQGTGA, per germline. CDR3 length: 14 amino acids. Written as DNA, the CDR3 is TGTGCCAGCAGCGCTACGGTAGGGAGCGTTGAAGCTTTCTTT. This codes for CASSATVGSVEAFF.

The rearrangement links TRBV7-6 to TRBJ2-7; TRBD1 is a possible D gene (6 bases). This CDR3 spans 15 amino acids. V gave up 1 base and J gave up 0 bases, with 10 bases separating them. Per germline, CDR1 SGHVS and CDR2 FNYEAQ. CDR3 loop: CASSLGPGASYEQYF. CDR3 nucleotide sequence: TGTGCCAGCAGCTTAGGGCCAGGGGCCTCCTACGAGCAGTACTTC.

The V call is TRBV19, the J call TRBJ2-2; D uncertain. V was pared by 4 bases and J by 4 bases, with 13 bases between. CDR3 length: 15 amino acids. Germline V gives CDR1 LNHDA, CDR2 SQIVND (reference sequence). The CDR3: CASSKVPRSTGELFF. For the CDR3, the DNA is TGTGCCAGTAGTAAGGTACCGAGGTCCACCGGGGAGCTGTTTTTT.

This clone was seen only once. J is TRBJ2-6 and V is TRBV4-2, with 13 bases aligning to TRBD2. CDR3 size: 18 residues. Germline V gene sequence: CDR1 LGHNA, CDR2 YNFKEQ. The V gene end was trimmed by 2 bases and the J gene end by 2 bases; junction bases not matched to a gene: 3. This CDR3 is CASSQQGLAGTGANVLTF. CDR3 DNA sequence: TGTGCCAGCAGCCAACAGGGACTAGCGGGAACTGGGGCCAACGTCCTGACTTTC.